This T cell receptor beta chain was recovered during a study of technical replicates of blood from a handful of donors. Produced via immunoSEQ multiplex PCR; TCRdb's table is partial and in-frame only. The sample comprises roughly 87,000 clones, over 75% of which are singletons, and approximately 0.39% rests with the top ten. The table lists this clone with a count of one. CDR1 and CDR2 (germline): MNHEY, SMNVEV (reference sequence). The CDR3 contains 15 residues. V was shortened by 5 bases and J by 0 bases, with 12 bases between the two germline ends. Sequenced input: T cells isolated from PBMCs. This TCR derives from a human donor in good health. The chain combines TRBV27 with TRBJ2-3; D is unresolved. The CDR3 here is CASSQFARSTDTQYF. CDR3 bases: TGTGCCAGCAGTCAATTCGCCAGAAGCACAGATACGCAGTATTTT.